This T cell receptor (beta chain) appears in the sequencing data of a study of cytomegalovirus exposure and HLA in healthy donors. Study findings and constraints: In vitro data verified a few CMV-associated chains as specific for CMV antigens.

Regarding this clone: What it binds is not known.

V was pared by 11 bases and J by 4 bases, with 13 bases of the junction left unmatched. The CDR3 consists of 15 residues. The germline gives CDR1 MNHNS, CDR2 SASEGT. The PCR had 60 Vbeta and 13 Jbeta primers. Some clones are missing from TCRdb's copy, which holds only in-frame ones; the method was immunoSEQ multiplex PCR. The top ten clones hold over 1.5% of a sample with 95,000 to 150,000 clones, roughly 14% of them seen once. Material for sequencing was PBMCs. J is TRBJ2-2 and V is TRBV6-1, with TRBD2 matching 7 bases. The TCR originated in a woman in her late teens or twenties in good health and CMV-seronegative. CDR3 in amino acids: CACAGDIRGTGELFF. The CDR3 nucleotides are TGTGCCTGTGCGGGAGATATTAGGGGCACCGGGGAGCTGTTTTTT.